Listed here are 18 T cell receptor beta chains from one sample, sequenced in a study of blood T cell repertoires in COVID-19. Sequencing used immunoSEQ multiplex PCR; TCRdb keeps in-frame clones, though not all of them. The data contain almost 300,000 clones, around nine tenths of them singletons. Material for sequencing was peripheral blood. The receptors stem from a woman in her twenties or thirties with COVID-19, enrolled during active disease.

The sample holds a few counts of this clone. The chain employs TRBV15 and TRBJ2-7, with TRBD1 matching 7 bases. The V segment lost 2 bases and the J segment 1 base; nucleotides outside the gene matches: 8. The CDR3 extends over 16 amino acids. Germline CDR1 LNHNV, CDR2 YYDKDF (reference sequence). DNA for the CDR3: TGTGCCACCAGCAGAACCCGGGGACAGACATCCTACGAGCAGTACTTC. Amino acids: CATSRTRGQTSYEQYF.

The V call is TRBV4-1, the J call TRBJ2-3; a possible D gene is TRBD2 (6 bases). The CDR3 sequence is 18 residues long. Germline V CDR1 and CDR2: MGHRA, YSYEKL. Between the trimmed V and J ends, which lost 4 bases and 3 bases, there was a span of 23 bases. The CDR3 region is CASSLTVPLAGGTDTQYF. The DNA of the CDR3 is TGCGCCAGCAGCCTCACCGTTCCCCTAGCCGGGGGAACAGATACGCAGTATTTT.

The chain has TRBV2 and TRBJ1-1; no definite D call. The CDR3 is made up of 10 amino acids. Germline assignment: CDR1 SNHLY and CDR2 FYNNEI. Deletions cut 6 bases from V and 11 bases from J, with 10 bases between. This chain's CDR3 is CASRSNWAFF. CDR3 nucleotides: TGTGCCAGCAGGAGTAATTGGGCTTTCTTT.

This clone was detected only once. The chain carries TRBV11-2 and TRBJ1-3; D might be TRBD1 (6 bases). Germline-derived CDR1 and CDR2 are SGHAT and FQNNGV. The germline V and J ends were trimmed by 4 bases and 0 bases, with 13 bases remaining between them. CDR3 length: 16 residues. In DNA, the CDR3 is TGTGCCAGCAGCTCTTTGACAGGTCGCTCTGGAAACACCATATATTTT. Amino acid sequence: CASSSLTGRSGNTIYF.

The V gene is TRBV6-5, the J gene TRBJ1-6; the D gene is possibly TRBD1 (5 bases). CDR3 size: 14 residues. Germline V CDR1 and CDR2: MNHEY, SVGAGI. With 3 bases removed from V and 7 bases from J, the gap between germline ends came to 10 bases. CDR3 protein: CASSYDSTNSPLHF. The DNA for the CDR3 is TGTGCCAGCAGTTATGACAGCACAAATTCACCCCTCCACTTT.

This clone showed up just once. This chain uses TRBV24-1 with TRBJ2-5; no clear D gene. This CDR3 region has 17 residues. Germline V gives CDR1 KGHDR, CDR2 SFDVKD. V was cut by 0 bases and J by 5 bases, with 18 bases left in between. CDR3 nucleotides: TGTGCCACCAGTGATTTGAAATTGTCGGCTCTCGGGGAGACCCAGTACTTC. Translated: CATSDLKLSALGETQYF.

The V call is TRBV4-2, the J call TRBJ2-1, with D possibly being TRBD2 (6 bases). Trimming took off 1 base at V and 5 bases at J, with 18 bases between the two ends. The germline V gene has CDR1 LGHNA and CDR2 YNFKEQ. The CDR3 totals 17 residues. The CDR3, as DNA: TGTGCCAGCAGCCAAGCCCTGACACCCCGGGGGAACAATGAGCAGTTCTTC. Amino acids: CASSQALTPRGNNEQFF.

The chain carries TRBV6-5 and TRBJ1-1, with a tentative D call TRBD1 (5 bases). The V gene's germline CDR1 is MNHEY and CDR2 SVGAGI. Trimming stripped 3 bases from V and 7 bases from J, with 12 bases between. The CDR3 totals 13 residues. Here the CDR3 DNA reads TGTGCCAGCAGTTATCCCGGACAACTTGAAGCTTTCTTT. Translation gives CASSYPGQLEAFF.

J is TRBJ2-7 and V is TRBV3-1 (or the pseudogene TRBV3-2); 8 positions match TRBD1. The CDR3 is made up of 16 amino acids. The germline CDR1 and CDR2 sequences are LGHDT and YNNKEL (reference sequence). Trimming took 1 base from V and 2 from J; bases not matched to a gene: 7. The CDR3 region is CASSQVPGGATYEQYF. The CDR3 nucleotides read TGTGCCAGCAGCCAAGTGCCAGGGGGCGCCACCTACGAGCAGTACTTC.

The chain uses TRBV18 and TRBJ1-4; no definite D call. The germline V gene has CDR1 KGHSH and CDR2 LQKENI. The CDR3 runs to 16 residues. V lost 3 bases and J lost 8, with 19 bases in between. The CDR3 here is CASSPSLHRVEEKLFF. CDR3 coding DNA: TGTGCCAGCTCACCTTCGCTCCATCGGGTGGAGGAAAAACTGTTTTTT.

This chain uses TRBV10-2 with TRBJ2-1; D ambiguous. Germline lookup yields CDR1 WSHSY and CDR2 SAAADI. The length of the CDR3 is 13 residues. The V gene lost 3 bases and the J gene lost 13 bases, with 16 bases spanning the gap. In DNA, the CDR3 is TGCGCCAGCAGTGACCCGTCTAACAGACAACAGTTCTTC. Amino acid sequence: CASSDPSNRQQFF.

The chain is built from TRBV27 and TRBJ1-4, with 8 bases lining up with TRBD1. V was clipped by 2 bases and J by 8 bases; unmatched bases: 7. CDR3 length: 15 residues. Germline CDR1 and CDR2: MNHEY and SMNVEV (reference sequence). CDR3 sequence (DNA): TGTGCCAGCAGTTTACTTCAGGGGGCAGGGGAAAAACTGTTTTTT. Translation: CASSLLQGAGEKLFF.

The rearrangement joins TRBV6-6 to TRBJ2-3; 11 bases map to TRBD1. The CDR3 spans 15 residues. Germline V gives CDR1 MNHNY, CDR2 SVGAGI (reference sequence). Trimming at V came to 5 bases and at J to 4 bases, leaving 5 bases not matched to a gene. The CDR3 DNA sequence: TGTGCCAGCAGTAAACCGGGACAGGGGGCAGATACGCAGTATTTT. Translating it yields CASSKPGQGADTQYF.

The DNA for the CDR3 is TGTGCCAGCTCACCCATAGGGGGGAACACTGAAGCTTTCTTT. This gives the protein CASSPIGGNTEAFF. The chain employs TRBV18 and TRBJ1-1; a possible D gene is TRBD1 (6 bases). The CDR3 is 14 residues long. Germline CDR1 is KGHSH and CDR2 is LQKENI. V lost 3 bases to trimming and J lost 1 base, with 9 bases between them.

The chain carries TRBV9 and TRBJ2-7; the D is unclear. The V gene lost 0 bases and the J gene lost 6 bases, with 19 bases spanning the gap. Germline lookup yields CDR1 SGDLS and CDR2 YYNGEE. The CDR3 length is 16 residues. CDR3 loop: CASSVGAWANQIEQYF. The CDR3 DNA is TGTGCCAGCAGCGTAGGGGCGTGGGCTAATCAGATCGAGCAGTACTTC.

The chain joins TRBV18 to TRBJ2-7; 10 bases map to TRBD1. Germline V lookup: CDR1 KGHSH, CDR2 LQKENI. The CDR3 contains 16 residues. V lost 4 bases, J lost 0 bases, and 6 bases stayed unmatched. DNA for the CDR3: TGTGCCAGCTCACTCCGGACAGGGGGTAACTCCTACGAGCAGTACTTC. Protein product: CASSLRTGGNSYEQYF.

The rearrangement links TRBV18 to TRBJ1-1; 11 bases are a match to TRBD1. The CDR3 runs 14 residues. In germline, CDR1 is KGHSH, CDR2 LQKENI. V lost 1 base to trimming and J lost 8 bases; unmatched junction nucleotides: 3. CDR3 region: CASSPRDRGTEAFF. DNA for the CDR3: TGTGCCAGCTCACCACGGGACAGGGGGACCGAAGCTTTCTTT.

The V call is TRBV28, the J call TRBJ1-4; D not resolved. The CDR3 has 13 amino acids. CDR1 and CDR2 (germline): MDHEN, SYDVKM. V was shortened by 9 bases and J by 4 bases, with 12 bases between the two germline ends. The DNA for the CDR3 is TGTGCCAGTTGGGCCCGGTTTAATGAAAAACTGTTTTTT. Amino acids: CASWARFNEKLFF.